One sample yielded the 18 T cell receptor beta chains listed below, sequenced in a study of PD-1 blockade in classical Hodgkin lymphoma. No patient escaped relapse after autologous stem cell transplantation, and brentuximab vedotin exposure varied. Assay: immunoSEQ multiplex PCR; the TCRdb copy retains only in-frame clones and omits some. The sample lists roughly 20,000 clones; around 84% were seen once. The specimen comprised peripheral blood mononuclear cells (PBMCs), sampled at baseline. Receptors originate from a human donor with classical Hodgkin lymphoma.

The chain couples TRBV15 to TRBJ2-7, with 12 bases that match TRBD1. This CDR3 is built from 16 residues. J gave up 4 bases and V 0 bases, and 4 bases lay outside the gene matches. Per germline, CDR1 LNHNV and CDR2 YYDKDF (reference sequence). The CDR3 bases are TGTGCCACCAGCAGAGAGGGGACAGGGGGCGCGTACGAGCAGTACTTC. This translates into CATSREGTGGAYEQYF.

This sequence joins TRBV10-3 and TRBJ1-6; TRBD1 matches at 9 bases. The trim removed 2 bases at V and 7 bases at J, leaving 3 bases unmatched. The V gene's germline CDR1 is ENHRY and CDR2 SYGVKD. The CDR3 has 15 amino acids. In DNA, the CDR3 is TGTGCCATCAGTGAGCCGGGGACAGGGAATTCACCCCTCCACTTT. It yields the protein CAISEPGTGNSPLHF.

In DNA, the CDR3 is TGTGCCGGAAAGGGGGGGCTATACACAGATACGCAGTATTTT. It specifies CAGKGGLYTDTQYF. This chain joins TRBV5-6 and TRBJ2-3; tentative D call: TRBD2 (7 bases). CDR1 is SGHDT and CDR2 is YYEEEE in the germline V gene. V lost 10 bases, J lost 2 bases, and 17 bases lay in between. The CDR3 is 14 amino acids.

The chain has TRBV11-3 and TRBJ1-1; possibly TRBD1 for D (5 bases). This CDR3 has 13 residues. Germline V gene sequence: CDR1 SGHNT, CDR2 YENEEA. Between the trimmed V and J ends, which lost 4 bases and 8 bases, there was a span of 14 bases. The CDR3 coding sequence is TGTGCCAGCAGCTCCCCTCGACAGTCCGAAGCTTTCTTT. Its translation: CASSSPRQSEAFF.

Only a few counts were recorded for this clone. The V and J genes are TRBV9 and TRBJ2-3, with 10 bases aligning to TRBD1. Germline V CDR1 and CDR2: SGDLS, YYNGEE. The CDR3 is 16 residues long. V shed 4 bases, J shed 2 bases, and the junction held 7 bases outside the gene matches. CDR3 in DNA: TGTGCCAGCAGCCGCCCGGGACAGGGGTACACAGATACGCAGTATTTT. Its protein is CASSRPGQGYTDTQYF.

Only a few counts were recorded for this clone. V usage is TRBV5-1 and J usage is TRBJ2-3; 7 positions agree with TRBD2. Germline V gives CDR1 SGHRS, CDR2 YFSETQ. This CDR3 is built from 15 residues. The V gene end was trimmed by 4 bases and the J gene end by 5 bases; junction bases not matched to a gene: 10. The CDR3 spells CASSHSRGDKDTQYF. CDR3 sequence (DNA): TGCGCCAGCAGCCACTCTCGGGGGGATAAAGATACGCAGTATTTT.

This sequence joins TRBV4-3 and TRBJ2-1; 7 bases are shared with TRBD2. CDR3 length: 17 amino acids. Germline V CDR1 and CDR2: LGHNA, YSLEER. V was pared by 0 bases and J by 6 bases, with 11 bases of the junction left unmatched. The CDR3 DNA reads as TGCGCCAGCAGCCAAGATTGGACTAGTATAACAACCAATGAGCAGTTCTTC. Translated, it gives CASSQDWTSITTNEQFF.

V gene TRBV25-1 combines with J gene TRBJ1-3; 7 bases are shared with TRBD1. The germline CDR1 and CDR2 sequences are MGHDK and SYGVNS. This CDR3 has 15 residues. The CDR3 sequence: CAPATGTARGNTIYF. CDR3 in DNA: TGTGCTCCAGCAACCGGGACAGCTCGGGGAAACACCATATATTTT. Full variable domain (rest looked up from reference TRBV25-1 and TRBJ1-3): EADIYQTPRYLVIGTGKKITLECSQTMGHDKMYWYQQDPGMELHLIHYSYGVNSTEKGDLSSESTVSRIRTEHFPLTLESARPSHTSQYLCAPATGTARGNTIYFGEGSWLTVV.

V usage is TRBV19 and J usage is TRBJ1-6; D possibly corresponds to TRBD1 (6 bases). The V end was cut by 7 bases, the J end by 5 bases, with 18 bases between. CDR3 length: 16 residues. The germline V gene encodes CDR1 LNHDA and CDR2 SQIVND (reference sequence). The CDR3 DNA is TGTGCCAGTAATAATGCCGGGACACGCAATAATTCACCCCTCCACTTT. It is translated as CASNNAGTRNNSPLHF.

The rearrangement uses TRBV28 and TRBJ1-3; D may be TRBD1 (6 bases). Germline V gene sequence: CDR1 MDHEN, CDR2 SYDVKM. The CDR3 extends over 15 amino acids. V was trimmed by 9 bases and J by 6 bases, leaving 21 bases between them. Here the CDR3 reads CASISVGQTLNTIYF. The CDR3 DNA reads as TGTGCCAGTATATCCGTTGGACAGACCCTAAACACCATATATTTT.

Only one count was recorded for this clone. The rearrangement joins TRBV7-9 to TRBJ1-1; weak D call: TRBD1 (5 bases). Trimming pared 4 bases from V and 5 bases from J, leaving 14 bases between. The CDR3 extends over 14 amino acids. Germline lookup yields CDR1 SEHNR and CDR2 FQNEAQ (reference sequence). The CDR3 coding sequence is TGTGCCAGCAGCTCTTCTCCGGGGCCTACTGAAGCTTTCTTT. Amino acid sequence: CASSSSPGPTEAFF.

The chain employs TRBV7-8 and TRBJ1-5; D may be TRBD1 (6 bases). The V and J ends lost 5 bases and 4 bases respectively, with 24 bases between them. Germline CDR1 is SGHVS and CDR2 is FQNEAQ. This CDR3 spans 18 amino acids. The CDR3 DNA sequence: TGTGCCAGCAGCCCTCTACCTCCGGGACAAAGGGGTAATCAGCCCCAGCATTTT. It yields the protein CASSPLPPGQRGNQPQHF.

J is TRBJ1-4 and V is TRBV7-8, with no clear D. The CDR3 length is 14 residues. Per the germline V gene, CDR1 is SGHVS and CDR2 is FQNEAQ. Trimming removed 5 bases from V and 1 base from J, with 8 bases in between. CDR3 nucleotides: TGTGCCAGCAGCCCCAGTAGAACTAATGAAAAACTGTTTTTT. Its translation is CASSPSRTNEKLFF.

The chain links TRBV27 to TRBJ2-4; D is unclear. This CDR3 has 14 residues. CDR1 MNHEY and CDR2 SMNVEV come from the germline V gene (reference sequence). V was clipped by 7 bases and J by 1 base, with 11 bases between them. CDR3: CASNLPKAKNIQYF. CDR3 coding DNA: TGTGCCAGCAACCTCCCCAAGGCCAAAAACATTCAGTACTTC.

This chain connects TRBV10-3 to TRBJ2-5; D is undetermined. Germline V gene data show CDR1 as ENHRY and CDR2 as SYGVKD. CDR3 size: 13 residues. With 3 bases removed from V and 5 bases from J, the gap between germline ends came to 10 bases. The CDR3 loop reads CAISDVPVETQYF. The CDR3 nucleotides are TGTGCCATCAGTGATGTCCCGGTTGAGACCCAGTACTTC.

This clone was observed a handful of times. The V call is TRBV5-1, the J call TRBJ1-1; 7 bases match TRBD1. CDR3 length: 14 residues. From germline, CDR1 is SGHRS and CDR2 YFSETQ. J gave up 4 bases and V 4 bases, and 7 bases lay outside the gene matches. This CDR3 reads CASSHKQGSTEAFF. CDR3 DNA sequence: TGCGCCAGCAGCCACAAACAGGGGAGCACTGAAGCTTTCTTT. The entire variable domain, with the rest obtained from reference TRBV5-1 and TRBJ1-1, is as follows: KAGVTQTPRYLIKTRGQQVTLSCSPISGHRSVSWYQQTPGQGLQFLFEYFSETQRNKGNFPGRFSGRQFSNSRSEMNVSTLELGDSALYLCASSHKQGSTEAFFGQGTRLTVV.

The genes are TRBV4-1 and TRBJ1-1; no reliable D call. Germline V gives CDR1 MGHRA, CDR2 YSYEKL. The CDR3 covers 14 residues. Trimming stripped 1 base from V and 1 base from J, with 7 bases between. The CDR3 protein is CASSQVRANTEAFF. The CDR3 nucleotides read TGCGCCAGCAGCCAAGTGAGAGCGAACACTGAAGCTTTCTTT.

This clone appeared a single time. This chain links TRBV5-1 with TRBJ2-1, with TRBD2 matching over 14 bases. The CDR3 runs to 15 residues. Germline-derived CDR1 and CDR2 are SGHRS and YFSETQ. The V segment lost 4 bases and the J segment 10 bases; nucleotides outside the gene matches: 7. The CDR3 nucleotides read TGCGCCAGCAGCCCGACTAGCGGGGGGGCGTGGGAGCAGTTCTTC. Amino acids: CASSPTSGGAWEQFF. The whole variable domain, filled in from reference TRBV5-1 and TRBJ2-1, reads KAGVTQTPRYLIKTRGQQVTLSCSPISGHRSVSWYQQTPGQGLQFLFEYFSETQRNKGNFPGRFSGRQFSNSRSEMNVSTLELGDSALYLCASSPTSGGAWEQFFGPGTRLTVL.